These T cell receptor beta chains were read from a single sample in a study of read filtering for tumor transcriptome and immune sequencing. TCRdb ran MiXCR on the reads and lists one entry per CDR3 protein. The sample lists 50,000 or so distinct CDR3 sequences; about 12% were seen once. Sequenced material: a population of CD138-negative cells sorted from bone marrow. All receptors come from a donor over 35 with multiple myeloma. CDR3s include the opening cysteine and the closing phenylalanine or tryptophan. A D gene is named only where the DNA matches it firmly. Some rows have no size entry. The others give once, few or many, or a class for an expanded clone.

abundance	v_gene	d_gene	j_gene	CDR3nt	CDR3aa
many	TRBV7-2	TRBD2	TRBJ2-2	TGTGCCAGCAGCTCGAGACTAGCGGTAAACACCGGGGAGCTGTTTTTT	CASSSRLAVNTGELFF
NA	TRBV6-1	NA	TRBJ2-6	TGTGCCAGCAGTGACCTAAGGATAGGACGGGGGCGAACCCACCGGGCCAACGTCCTGACTTTC	CASSDLRIGRGRTHRANVLTF
many	TRBV7-6	TRBD2	TRBJ2-3	TGTGCCAGCGGGGCGGGACTAGCGGGGGCTACGCAGTATTTT	CASGAGLAGATQYF
many	TRBV7-2	TRBD1	TRBJ1-6	TGTGCCAGCAGCTACGGTGGGGGACAGAGACCCCTCCACTTT	CASSYGGGQRPLHF
many	TRBV5-5	TRBD1	TRBJ2-1	TGTGCCAGCAGCTTGTTTCAGGGGGACAATGAGCAGTTCTTC	CASSLFQGDNEQFF
many	TRBV7-9	NA	TRBJ2-3	TGTGCCAGCAGCTTAGGGGGAAGCCTTACAGATACGCAGTATTTT	CASSLGGSLTDTQYF
many	TRBV4-1	NA	TRBJ2-2	TGCGCCAGCAGCCAAGAGCGGACCGGGGAGCTGTTTTTT	CASSQERTGELFF
NA	TRBV7-6	NA	TRBJ1-1	TGTGCCAGCAGCCAAAAGGCGGGCGACACTGAAGCTTTCTTT	CASSQKAGDTEAFF
many	TRBV2	TRBD2	TRBJ2-3	TGTGCCAGCAGTTGGGGGGGGAGTAAAGATACGCAGTATTTT	CASSWGGSKDTQYF
many	TRBV4-2	NA	TRBJ2-1	TGTGCCAGCAGCTGGACAGCCCCTACTGGTGGCGGTGAGCAGTTCTTC	CASSWTAPTGGGEQFF
few	TRBV5-1	NA	TRBJ1-1	TGCGCCAGCAGCTCGACACTGGATGAAGCTTTCTTT	CASSSTLDEAFF
many	TRBV6-5	TRBD2	TRBJ2-7	TGTGCCAGCTGGGGAGGGATCTCCTACGAGCAGTACTTC	CASWGGISYEQYF
many	TRBV7-3	NA	TRBJ1-1	TGTGCCAGCAGCACCCAGGCTTACACTGAAGCTTTCTTT	CASSTQAYTEAFF
many	TRBV19	NA	TRBJ1-5	TGTGCCAGTAATCCCAGGACAGAACCGAATCAGCCCCAGCATTTT	CASNPRTEPNQPQHF
many	TRBV7-8	TRBD2	TRBJ2-2	TGTGCCAGCAGCCCCAGCGGGGGGCTCACCGGGGAGCTGTTTTTT	CASSPSGGLTGELFF
many	TRBV6-5	NA	TRBJ2-2	TGTGCCAGCAGTACCAGGGGTCCCAACACCGGGGAGCTGTTTTTT	CASSTRGPNTGELFF
many	TRBV12-3/TRBV12-4	TRBD1	TRBJ2-7	TGTGCCAGCAGCTCTCGGACAGGTTCCCTCTACGAGCAGTACTTC	CASSSRTGSLYEQYF
many	TRBV30	NA	TRBJ1-5	TGTGCCTGGAGAGACCAATACAATCAGCCCCAGCATTTT	CAWRDQYNQPQHF
many	TRBV7-3	NA	TRBJ1-1	TGTGCCAGCAGCAATACTCAGGGGACTGAAGCTTTCTTT	CASSNTQGTEAFF
NA	TRBV3-1	TRBD2	TRBJ2-7	TGTGCCAGCAGCCAGGGGGGGGGCGAGCAGTACTTC	CASSQGGGEQYF
many	TRBV5-1	NA	TRBJ1-1	TGCGCCAGCAGCCAGCGGGAGGCCACTGAAGCTTTCTTT	CASSQREATEAFF
many	TRBV7-6	TRBD1	TRBJ2-5	TGTGCCAGCAGCATTAGAGTGACCGGGACAGGGGGAACTGAGGAGACCCAGTACTTC	CASSIRVTGTGGTEETQYF
NA	TRBV7-3	NA	TRBJ2-2	TGTGCCAGCAGAAGGGTCAACACCGGGGAGCTGTTTTTT	CASRRVNTGELFF
many	TRBV5-1	TRBD2	TRBJ2-5	TGCGCCAGCAGCTTGGGGTCTAGCGGGGGGAAAGAGACCCAGTACTTC	CASSLGSSGGKETQYF
many	TRBV5-1	NA	TRBJ2-2	TGCGCCAGCAGCTTGGAGGCACCTTATCTAAACACCGGGGAGCTGTTTTTT	CASSLEAPYLNTGELFF
many	TRBV14	NA	TRBJ2-2	TGTGCCAGCAGCCAAAGATTGGGAAGTACCGGGGAGCTGTTTTTT	CASSQRLGSTGELFF
few	TRBV3-1	NA	TRBJ1-1	TGTGCCAGCAGCCAATTCATGACTGAAGCTTTCTTT	CASSQFMTEAFF
many	TRBV7-2	NA	TRBJ2-7	TGTGCCAGCTCACGGGGGCAGACGGGAAGTGAGCAGTACTTC	CASSRGQTGSEQYF
many	TRBV5-1	NA	TRBJ2-1	TGCGCCAGCAGCTTCGGAGGTGAGCAGTTCTTC	CASSFGGEQFF
many	TRBV7-7	NA	TRBJ2-7	TGTGCTAGCAGCTTAGAGGCAGGGGGGTACGAGCAGTACTTC	CASSLEAGGYEQYF
NA	TRBV11-2	NA	TRBJ2-2	TGTGCCAGCAGCTTTACTACGGGCGCCGGGGAGCTGTTTTTT	CASSFTTGAGELFF
few	TRBV5-6	NA	TRBJ1-2	TGTGCCAGCAGCTTGGGTTCCGTCTTCTATGGCTACACCTTC	CASSLGSVFYGYTF
NA	TRBV5-1	NA	TRBJ2-7	TGCGCCAGCAGCTTGGTGGCCAGCTACGAGCAGTACTTC	CASSLVASYEQYF
many	TRBV18	TRBD1	TRBJ2-3	TGTGCCAGCTCGCCCAGGGGGCCCGCAGATACGCAGTATTTT	CASSPRGPADTQYF
many	TRBV15	TRBD1	TRBJ1-2	TGTGCCACCAGCAGAGGGGGGACAGTCCCGTTACTATATGGCTACACCTTC	CATSRGGTVPLLYGYTF
NA	TRBV7-3	NA	TRBJ2-3	TGTGCCAGCAGCTTAGCCAGGGGGGGAACAGATACGCAGTATTTT	CASSLARGGTDTQYF
few	TRBV6-1	NA	TRBJ2-5	TGTGCCAGCAGTGTGCGCAGCCAAGAGACCCAGTACTTC	CASSVRSQETQYF
many	TRBV20-1	NA	TRBJ2-3	TGCAGTGCCTTCCGGACTGGCACAGATACGCAGTATTTT	CSAFRTGTDTQYF
many	TRBV2	TRBD2	TRBJ2-5	TGTGCCAGCAGTGATCAGCGGGGGCAAGAGACCCAGTACTTC	CASSDQRGQETQYF
many	TRBV5-1	NA	TRBJ2-5	TGCGCCAGCAGTCACCCCCGTGGCGTTTTCGAGACCCAGTACTTC	CASSHPRGVFETQYF